The 9 T cell receptor beta chains below all came from one sample that was sequenced in a study of T cell changes during pregnancy in multiple sclerosis. Here immunoSEQ multiplex PCR was the method, and the copy in TCRdb shows in-frame clones only, minus some. The sample carries around 80,000 clones, just over 90% recorded once. Sample: peripheral blood, taken before pregnancy. The receptors stem from a female donor with multiple sclerosis, enrolled in a pregnancy study.

The rearrangement uses TRBV6-5 and TRBJ1-1; D unresolved. V dropped 2 bases and J dropped 3 bases, with 13 bases sitting between them. Germline V lookup: CDR1 MNHEY, CDR2 SVGAGI. The CDR3 has 15 residues. Here the CDR3 reads CASSYHQPRDTEAFF. The CDR3 nucleotides are TGTGCCAGCAGTTACCATCAGCCTCGGGACACTGAAGCTTTCTTT.

The chain carries TRBV29-1 and TRBJ1-5; D is unclear. The V gene's germline CDR1 is SQVTM and CDR2 ANQGSEA. V was shortened by 4 bases and J by 0 bases, with 7 bases between the two germline ends. CDR3 length equals 13 residues. CDR3 bases: TGCAGCGTTGCGTCCGGTAGCAATCAGCCCCAGCATTTT. Translation gives CSVASGSNQPQHF.

V usage is TRBV11-2 and J usage is TRBJ1-2, with a weak D call TRBD1 (5 bases). There are 19 residues in the CDR3. Looked up from germline, CDR1 is SGHAT and CDR2 is FQNNGV. V lost 5 bases and J 0 bases, leaving 25 bases between the germline ends. Here the CDR3 reads CASSPISGTPSAANYGYTF. The CDR3 DNA follows: TGTGCCAGCAGCCCAATCTCAGGGACTCCTTCCGCAGCTAACTATGGCTACACCTTC. Full variable domain (rest looked up from reference TRBV11-2 and TRBJ1-2): EAGVAQSPRYKIIEKRQSVAFWCNPISGHATLYWYQQILGQGPKLLIQFQNNGVVDDSQLPKDRFSAERLKGVDSTLKIQPAKLEDSAVYLCASSPISGTPSAANYGYTFGSGTRLTVV.

This chain links TRBV6-5 with TRBJ2-2; D unclear. Germline CDR1 reads MNHEY; CDR2 reads SVGAGI. The CDR3 spans 12 residues. V was pared by 7 bases and J by 1 base, with 4 bases between. The CDR3 nucleotides read TGTGCCAGCACACAGAACACCGGGGAGCTGTTTTTT. It yields the protein CASTQNTGELFF.

The chain employs TRBV18 and TRBJ2-3; 8 bases fit TRBD1. The CDR3 totals 14 residues. The germline V gene has CDR1 KGHSH and CDR2 LQKENI. V dropped 3 bases and J dropped 5; count of bases not matched to a gene: 4. The CDR3 loop reads CASSPGTGRDTQYF. In DNA form, the CDR3 reads TGTGCCAGCTCACCGGGGACAGGCAGAGATACGCAGTATTTT.

The V gene is TRBV6-5, the J gene TRBJ1-5; no clear D. With 4 bases removed from V and 4 bases from J, the gap between germline ends came to 14 bases. The CDR3 spans 15 residues. Germline V gene sequence: CDR1 MNHEY, CDR2 SVGAGI. CDR3 loop: CASSLVAEMNQPQHF. In DNA, the CDR3 is TGTGCCAGCAGTTTGGTGGCGGAAATGAATCAGCCCCAGCATTTT.

This chain connects TRBV4-1 to TRBJ1-6; maybe TRBD1 (6 bases). Germline CDR1 is MGHRA and CDR2 is YSYEKL. Trimming left V 0 bases short and J 6 bases short, with 21 bases between. The CDR3 consists of 19 residues. The chain's CDR3 is CASSQDFGTPSDFNSPLHF. The CDR3 region has the DNA TGCGCCAGCAGCCAAGATTTCGGGACACCTTCTGACTTTAATTCACCCCTCCACTTT.

J is TRBJ2-3 and V is TRBV27, with TRBD2 matching over 10 bases. Germline CDR1 and CDR2: MNHEY and SMNVEV (reference sequence). V trimming: 0 bases; J trimming: 10 bases; junction bases outside the gene matches: 7. The length of the CDR3 is 15 residues. This CDR3 is CASSLSGPSGGAQYF. The CDR3 DNA sequence: TGTGCCAGCAGTTTATCGGGTCCTAGCGGGGGTGCGCAGTATTTT.

This sequence joins TRBV11-2 and TRBJ1-1; D remains unclear. The CDR3 contains 15 residues. From germline, CDR1 is SGHAT and CDR2 FQNNGV. The ends were cut back, 4 bases at V and 1 base at J, with 13 bases in the middle. The CDR3 bases are TGTGCCAGCAGCTCGGGTAGAGGGCCGAACACTGAAGCTTTCTTT. Translating it yields CASSSGRGPNTEAFF.